The present T cell receptor (beta chain) was sequenced within a study of beta chain features in type 1 diabetes. General study findings and limits: Type 1 diabetes patients showed fewer insertions and more deletions at VDJ junctions. Moderately but significantly shorter TCRB CDR3s were found in Type 1 diabetes patients in all four CD4+ subsets.

In total, each donor contributed a single heparinised blood draw that averaged roughly 100 mL. Purity (above 98%) was reached by all sorted populations. Germline CDR1 is MNHEY and CDR2 is SMNVEV (reference sequence). The CDR3 totals 13 residues. With 4 bases removed from V and 0 bases from J, the gap between germline ends came to 4 bases. Of the isolated RNA, all was reverse transcribed, and so the sequenced material was expressed TCRB transcripts. Here immunoSEQ multiplex PCR was the method, and the copy in TCRdb shows in-frame clones only, minus some. The repertoire holds almost 350,000 clones, with around 9.3% as singletons. This clone turned up a few times. Its antigen is still unknown.

The receptor comes from a man aged 25-45 years with type 1 diabetes. Sequences were obtained from central memory CD4+ T cells from blood. The chain has TRBV27 and TRBJ1-5; D remains ambiguous. This chain's CDR3 is CASSSLSNQPQHF. The DNA of the CDR3 is TGTGCCAGCAGTTCCCTTAGCAATCAGCCCCAGCATTTT.